This record concerns one TCR beta chain sequence. This specimen belongs to a study of T cells after yellow fever vaccination. The CDR3 loop spans 13 amino acids. The germline gives CDR1 LNHDA, CDR2 SQIVND (reference sequence). V shed 6 bases and J shed 14 bases, with 19 bases lying between them. 5'RACE template switching added a universal primer site and UMIs to TCR cDNA. Each CDR3 protein is one row after TCRdb ran MiXCR on the 5' RACE reads. Of a few hundred thousand distinct CDR3 sequences in the sample, about 7.8% were seen once. The TCR sequence derives from a man in his late teens or twenties who received the YFV17D yellow fever vaccine. The sample in question was PBMCs, obtained about 49 days after the first yellow fever vaccination. J is TRBJ1-4 and V is TRBV19; D not certain. The CDR3 reads CASSPGPTVDLFF. In DNA, the CDR3 is TGTGCCAGTAGCCCAGGACCAACAGTCGACCTGTTTTTT. Using reference TRBV19 and TRBJ1-4 for the parts outside the CDR3, the full variable domain is DGGITQSPKYLFRKEGQNVTLSCEQNLNHDAMYWYRQDPGQGLRLIYYSQIVNDFQKGDIAEGYSVSREKKESFPLTVTSAQKNPTAFYLCASSPGPTVDLFFGSGTQLSVL.